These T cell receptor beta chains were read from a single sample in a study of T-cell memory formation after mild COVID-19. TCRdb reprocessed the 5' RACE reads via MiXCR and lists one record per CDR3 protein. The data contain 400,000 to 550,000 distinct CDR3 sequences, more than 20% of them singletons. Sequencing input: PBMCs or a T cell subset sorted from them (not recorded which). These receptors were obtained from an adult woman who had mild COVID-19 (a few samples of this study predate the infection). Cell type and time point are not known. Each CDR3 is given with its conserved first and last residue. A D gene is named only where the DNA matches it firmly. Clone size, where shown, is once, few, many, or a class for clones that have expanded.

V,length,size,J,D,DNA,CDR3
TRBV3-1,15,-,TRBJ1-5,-,TGTGCCAGCAGCCCAGTAATCAGTAGCAATCAGCCCCAGCATTTT,CASSPVISSNQPQHF
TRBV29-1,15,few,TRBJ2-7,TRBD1,TGCAGCGTTGAATTGGGACAGGTTGCCTTTAGGGAGCAGTACTTC,CSVELGQVAFREQYF
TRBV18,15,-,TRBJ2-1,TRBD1,TGTGCCAGCTCACCGCTACAGGGGTCCTACAATGAGCAGTTCTTC,CASSPLQGSYNEQFF
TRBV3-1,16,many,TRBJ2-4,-,TGTGCCAGCAGCCGAGGTGGTGGCGGAGCCAAAAACATTCAGTACTTC,CASSRGGGGAKNIQYF
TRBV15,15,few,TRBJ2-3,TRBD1,TGTGCCACCAGCAGAGGTACAGGGGCCACAGATACGCAGTATTTT,CATSRGTGATDTQYF
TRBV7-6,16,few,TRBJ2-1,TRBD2,TGTGCCAGCAGCCCACCGGGACTAGTTGTTGGCAATGAGCAGTTCTTC,CASSPPGLVVGNEQFF
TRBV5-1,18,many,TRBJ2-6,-,TGCGCCAGCAGGGACAGCGCCAGACCTAAAACTGGGGCCAACGTCCTGACTTTC,CASRDSARPKTGANVLTF
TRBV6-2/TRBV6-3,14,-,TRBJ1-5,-,TGTGCCAGCAGTTACTTGGGAGACAATCAGCCCCAGCATTTT,CASSYLGDNQPQHF
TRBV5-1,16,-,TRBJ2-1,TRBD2,TGCGCCAGCAGCCTTGTAGCGGGAGGGCCATCCAATGAGCAGTTCTTC,CASSLVAGGPSNEQFF
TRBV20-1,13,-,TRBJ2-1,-,TGCAGTGCAGGACCCGACGGCAACAATGAGCAGTTCTTC,CSAGPDGNNEQFF
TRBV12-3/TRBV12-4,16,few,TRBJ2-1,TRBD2,TGTGCCAGCAGTTCCGCCACTAGCGGGAGTTACAATGAGCAGTTCTTC,CASSSATSGSYNEQFF
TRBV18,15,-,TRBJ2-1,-,TGTGCCAGCTCACCACCTATGACCTCCTACAATGAGCAGTTCTTC,CASSPPMTSYNEQFF
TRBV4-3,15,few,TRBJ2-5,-,TGCGCCAGCAGCCAAGGGCACTCGAGGGAAGAGACCCAGTACTTC,CASSQGHSREETQYF
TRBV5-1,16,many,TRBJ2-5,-,TGCGCCAGCAGTCGGGGGTCAGGGGCGTTTCGGGAGACCCAGTACTTC,CASSRGSGAFRETQYF
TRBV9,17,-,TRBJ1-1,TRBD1,TGTGCCAGCAGCCCGGTTGGGAAGGGGGCTCGGGGCACTGAAGCTTTCTTT,CASSPVGKGARGTEAFF
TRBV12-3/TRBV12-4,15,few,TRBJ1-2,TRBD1,TGTGCCAGCAGCCCCGAGGGACAGGGGAACTATGGCTACACCTTC,CASSPEGQGNYGYTF
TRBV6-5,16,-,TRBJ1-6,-,TGTGCCAGCAGTTACTCGATGAGGGTGGTAAATTCACCCCTCCACTTT,CASSYSMRVVNSPLHF
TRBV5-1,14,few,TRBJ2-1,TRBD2,TGCGCCAGCAGTAGCGGGTCCGGCCGGAATGAGCAGTTCTTC,CASSSGSGRNEQFF
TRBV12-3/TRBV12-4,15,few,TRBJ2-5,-,TGTGCCAGCAGTTTGAGTCTCGGGGCCCAAGAGACCCAGTACTTC,CASSLSLGAQETQYF
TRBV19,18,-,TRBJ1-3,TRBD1,TGTGCCAGTAATACCCCAGGGGACAGCCGGAGCTCTGGAAACACCATATATTTT,CASNTPGDSRSSGNTIYF
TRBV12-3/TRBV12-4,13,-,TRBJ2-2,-,TGTGCCAGCAGTTCCACAGGGCGTGGGGAGCTGTTTTTT,CASSSTGRGELFF
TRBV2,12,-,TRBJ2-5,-,TGTGCCAGCAGAAGCGGTACGCAGACCCAGTACTTC,CASRSGTQTQYF
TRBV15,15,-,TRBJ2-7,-,TGTGCCACCAGCAGAGATATCGGGGGGCACTACGAGCAGTACTTC,CATSRDIGGHYEQYF
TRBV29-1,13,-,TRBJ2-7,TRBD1,TGCAGCGTGGTGGACAGGGCATCCTACGAGCAGTACTTC,CSVVDRASYEQYF
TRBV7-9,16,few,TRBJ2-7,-,TGTGCCAGCAGCCCTCGGGAGTGGAAATCGCGGAGCGAGCAGTACTTC,CASSPREWKSRSEQYF
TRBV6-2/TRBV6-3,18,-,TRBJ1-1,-,TGTGCCAGCAGTTACGACGTAAAAATACAGGGACCGAACACTGAAGCTTTCTTT,CASSYDVKIQGPNTEAFF
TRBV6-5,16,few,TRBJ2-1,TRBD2,TGTGCCAGCAGTTTACTCTTGGCTAGCGGGAGAAATGAGCAGTTCTTC,CASSLLLASGRNEQFF
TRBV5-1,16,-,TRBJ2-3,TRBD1,TGCGCCAGCAGCTCTGTGACAGGGACCCGCACAGATACGCAGTATTTT,CASSSVTGTRTDTQYF
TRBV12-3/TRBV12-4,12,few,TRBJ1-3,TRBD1,TGTGCCATCGGGGACAGGGGAGACACCATATATTTT,CAIGDRGDTIYF
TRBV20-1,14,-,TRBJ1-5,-,TGCAGTGCTAGAATTGGGAATAGCAATCAGCCCCAGCATTTT,CSARIGNSNQPQHF
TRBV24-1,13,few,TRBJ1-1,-,TGTGCCACCAGTGATTTGGACAACACTGAAGCTTTCTTT,CATSDLDNTEAFF
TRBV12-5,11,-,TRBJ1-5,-,TGTGCTAGTGGCACATATCAGCCCCAGCATTTT,CASGTYQPQHF
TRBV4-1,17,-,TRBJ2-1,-,TGCGCCAGCAGCCAAGAGCCCCTGTGGAGGGATGACAATGAGCAGTTCTTC,CASSQEPLWRDDNEQFF
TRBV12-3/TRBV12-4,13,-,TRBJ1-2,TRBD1,TGTGCCAGCAGTCCCCGGACAGGTCGTGGCTACACCTTC,CASSPRTGRGYTF
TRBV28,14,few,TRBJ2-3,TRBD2,TGTGCCAGCAGCCCGGGACTAGCGTCATTTGGGCAGTATTTT,CASSPGLASFGQYF
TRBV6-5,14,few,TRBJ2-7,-,TGTGCCAGCAGTTATCTTCCGGGAAGGGGCGAGCAGTACTTC,CASSYLPGRGEQYF
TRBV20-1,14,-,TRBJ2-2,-,TGCAGTGCTAGTCGGGACTCAAGGGGCGGGGAGCTGTTTTTT,CSASRDSRGGELFF